Below are 27 T cell receptor beta chains sequenced from a single sample in a study of T cells in Graves' hyperthyroidism and ophthalmopathy. The TCR beta CDR3 regions underwent amplification using RNA transcripts as the source. An initial round of RT-PCR targeting the TCR CDR3 relied on the HTBI primer set. MiXCR was run by TCRdb on the multiplex PCR reads, yielding one entry per CDR3 protein. In the table there are over 300,000 distinct CDR3 sequences, around 14% of which are singletons. Sequencing was done on a sample of blood. The receptors were sampled from a woman aged 55-69 years with Graves' hyperthyroidism.

Ten or more counts support this clonotype. The chain couples TRBV7-9 to TRBJ2-7, with D possibly matching TRBD1 (5 bases). Trimming cost V 5 bases and J 2 bases, with 16 bases left between them. Germline V gene sequence: CDR1 SEHNR, CDR2 FQNEAQ (reference sequence). The CDR3 consists of 15 residues. CDR3 sequence reads: CASSEDTRSPYEQYF. The CDR3 DNA reads as TGTGCCAGCAGCGAGGACACCAGGTCACCCTACGAGCAGTACTTC.

The chain joins TRBV11-2 to TRBJ2-7, with 7 bases lining up with TRBD1. V dropped 0 bases and J dropped 7; count of bases not matched to a gene: 0. The CDR3 totals 12 residues. CDR1 and CDR2 (germline): SGHAT, FQNNGV. CDR3 in DNA: TGTGCCAGCAGCTTAGAGGACAGGGAGCAGTACTTC. As protein: CASSLEDREQYF.

This clonotype was found many times. The J gene is TRBJ1-6, the V gene TRBV10-3; a weak D match, TRBD1 (5 bases). This CDR3 comprises 15 residues. Germline-derived CDR1 and CDR2 are ENHRY and SYGVKD. The germline V and J ends were trimmed by 4 bases and 7 bases, with 14 bases remaining between them. The CDR3 DNA is TGTGCCATCAGTGGCCTCGGGGGACCCAATTCACCCCTCCACTTT. Its protein is CAISGLGGPNSPLHF.

This clonotype was seen ten or more times. DNA of the CDR3: TGTGCCAGCTCACCGAGGGACAGGGAAAAACTGTTTTTT. Its translation: CASSPRDREKLFF. The gene calls are TRBV18 and TRBJ1-4, with 8 nucleotides matching TRBD1. CDR1 and CDR2 (germline): KGHSH, LQKENI. V was pared by 3 bases and J by 8 bases, with 2 bases of the junction left unmatched. This CDR3 contains 13 residues.

In this sample, this clonotype turned up many times. The rearrangement uses TRBV12-5 and TRBJ1-5, with 9 positions matching TRBD1. CDR3 size: 15 residues. The germline gives CDR1 LGHNT, CDR2 FRNRAP. The J segment lost 5 bases and the V segment lost 5 bases, leaving 7 bases of the junction unmatched. As DNA, the CDR3 is TGTGCTAGTGGTCCCGGACAGGGGACCTATCAGCCCCAGCATTTT. Protein product: CASGPGQGTYQPQHF.

The CDR3 DNA is TGTGCCAGCAGCGTGACTAGCGAGGGAGAGACCCAGTACTTC. This gives the protein CASSVTSEGETQYF. The chain recombines TRBV9 with TRBJ2-5; TRBD2 matches 8 bases. This CDR3 is built from 14 residues. Germline V CDR1 and CDR2: SGDLS, YYNGEE. With V trimmed by 2 bases and J by 4 bases, 4 bases remained unmatched.

This clonotype was counted many times. The gene calls are TRBV7-3 and TRBJ2-7; 8 nucleotides agree with TRBD2. Germline CDR1 is SGHTA and CDR2 is FQGTGA. The CDR3 covers 14 residues. J was trimmed by 5 bases and V by 2 bases; bases with no gene match: 5. The chain's CDR3 is CASSLAAGDDEQYF. The CDR3 nucleotides are TGTGCCAGCAGCTTAGCAGCGGGAGACGACGAGCAGTACTTC.

This rearrangement joins TRBV7-2 to TRBJ1-2; the D is unclear. V shed 5 bases and J shed 6 bases, with 13 bases lying between them. In germline, CDR1 is SGHTA, CDR2 FQGNSA. This CDR3 contains 13 residues. Written as DNA, the CDR3 is TGTGCCAGCAGCCCCCCAACGGGCGATGGCTACACCTTC. Its protein product is CASSPPTGDGYTF. The full variable domain, rest sourced from reference TRBV7-2 and TRBJ1-2, is GAGVSQSPSNKVTEKGKDVELRCDPISGHTALYWYRQSLGQGLEFLIYFQGNSAPDKSGLPSDRFSAERTGGSVSTLTIQRTQQEDSAVYLCASSPPTGDGYTFGSGTRLTVV.

This clonotype was counted many times. DNA of the CDR3: TGTGCCTGGATGACCCGGGGCAGCGGCAATCAGCCCCAGCATTTT. Its translation: CAWMTRGSGNQPQHF. The chain uses TRBV30 and TRBJ1-5; a possible D gene is TRBD1 (5 bases). The germline CDR1 and CDR2 sequences are GTSNPN and SVGIG (reference sequence). V was pared by 4 bases and J by 2 bases, with 15 bases between. This CDR3 contains 15 residues. Supplemented by reference TRBV30 and TRBJ1-5, the full variable domain reads SQTIHQWPATLVQPVGSPLSLECTVEGTSNPNLYWYRQAAGRGLQLLFYSVGIGQISSEVPQNLSASRPQDRQFILSSKKLLLSDSGFYLCAWMTRGSGNQPQHFGDGTRLSIL.

This clonotype was seen more than once but under ten times. CDR3 nucleotide sequence: TGTGCCAGCAGTTATACCGGTGGGACCCAGTACTTC. Amino acids: CASSYTGGTQYF. V is TRBV27 and J is TRBJ2-5; D not resolved. V gave up 4 bases and J gave up 7 bases, with 10 bases separating them. CDR1 and CDR2 from the germline V gene are MNHEY and SMNVEV (reference sequence). CDR3 length: 12 amino acids.

This clonotype was recorded many times. This chain uses TRBV28 with TRBJ2-2; no clear D. Trimming took off 6 bases at V and 8 bases at J, with 10 bases between the two ends. This CDR3 is built from 12 residues. Germline lookup yields CDR1 MDHEN and CDR2 SYDVKM. CDR3 loop: CASSSFSGELFF. DNA of the CDR3: TGTGCCAGCAGCTCTTTCTCGGGGGAGCTGTTTTTT.

This clonotype was seen more than once but under ten times. The CDR3 coding sequence is TGTGCCAGCAGTGTAGTGGTTGGGGTCTCTGGGGCCAACGTCCTGACTTTC. Translating it yields CASSVVVGVSGANVLTF. The chain combines TRBV6-1 with TRBJ2-6; no clear D gene. CDR3 length equals 17 residues. V was shortened by 4 bases and J by 0 bases, with 13 bases between the two germline ends. CDR1 is MNHNS and CDR2 is SASEGT in the germline V gene.

The chain is built from TRBV7-9 and TRBJ1-4; 9 bases map to TRBD1. Germline CDR1 SEHNR, CDR2 FQNEAQ (reference sequence). The trim removed 1 base at V and 7 bases at J, leaving 13 bases unmatched. The CDR3 runs to 18 residues. This chain's CDR3 is CASSLVRGYLDRGEKLFF. CDR3 in DNA: TGTGCCAGCAGCTTAGTACGGGGATATTTGGACAGGGGTGAAAAACTGTTTTTT.

This clonotype was seen many times. The CDR3 sequence is CAISEGQGRNTEAFF. The CDR3 DNA reads as TGTGCCATCAGTGAGGGACAGGGGCGGAACACTGAAGCTTTCTTT. The V gene is TRBV10-3, the J gene TRBJ1-1, with 9 bases aligning to TRBD1. With 2 bases clipped from V and 1 base from J, the junction kept 2 bases outside the gene matches. CDR1 and CDR2 (germline): ENHRY, SYGVKD. This CDR3 region has 15 residues.

This clonotype was counted ten times or more. The CDR3 here is CAWSVGRGRSYNEQFF. CDR3 DNA: TGTGCCTGGAGTGTTGGCAGGGGGAGGTCCTACAATGAGCAGTTCTTC. This rearrangement joins TRBV30 to TRBJ2-1; D perhaps matches TRBD1 (7 bases). Germline V lookup: CDR1 GTSNPN, CDR2 SVGIG (reference sequence). V was shortened by 0 bases and J by 1 base, with 13 bases between the two germline ends. The CDR3 sequence is 16 residues long.

The genes are TRBV7-8 and TRBJ1-2; tentative D call: TRBD1 (5 bases). Per the germline V gene, CDR1 is SGHVS and CDR2 is FQNEAQ. The ends were cut back, 2 bases at V and 6 bases at J, with 16 bases in the middle. There are 15 residues in the CDR3. Here the CDR3 DNA reads TGTGCCAGCAGCTTAATAAGGGGAAAGGTGGATGGCTACACCTTC. Translating gives CASSLIRGKVDGYTF. The variable domain in full, completed from reference TRBV7-8 and TRBJ1-2, reads GAGVSQSPRYKVAKRGQDVALRCDPISGHVSLFWYQQALGQGPEFLTYFQNEAQLDKSGLPSDRFFAERPEGSVSTLKIQRTQQEDSAVYLCASSLIRGKVDGYTFGSGTRLTVV.

This clonotype was seen only a few times. The rearrangement joins TRBV20-1 to TRBJ1-2; tentative D call: TRBD1 (6 bases). V shed 6 bases and J shed 1 base, with 24 bases lying between them. The length of the CDR3 is 17 residues. Germline CDR1 reads DFQATT; CDR2 reads SNEGSKA (reference sequence). The CDR3 DNA reads as TGCAGTGCCAAAGGGGGAGGCGCCTTTGCCGGTAACTATGGCTACACCTTC. This translates into CSAKGGGAFAGNYGYTF.

The sample holds many counts of this clonotype. The rearrangement links TRBV20-1 to TRBJ2-7; 16 nucleotides line up with TRBD2. Germline V gene data show CDR1 as DFQATT and CDR2 as SNEGSKA (reference sequence). The CDR3 is 17 amino acids. J gave up 2 bases and V 3 bases, and 7 bases lay outside the gene matches. The CDR3 loop is CSARAGTSGRVAYEQYF. The CDR3, as DNA: TGCAGTGCTAGGGCCGGGACTAGCGGGAGGGTAGCCTACGAGCAGTACTTC.

Ten or more counts support this clonotype. The chain is built from TRBV4-1 and TRBJ1-1; D may be TRBD1 (5 bases). Looked up from germline, CDR1 is MGHRA and CDR2 is YSYEKL. The CDR3 runs 15 residues. The V end lost 4 bases, the J end lost 5 bases, and 17 bases lay between the germline ends. CDR3 sequence: CASSLSGLGETEAFF. The CDR3 coding sequence is TGCGCCAGCAGCCTTTCAGGCCTGGGGGAGACTGAAGCTTTCTTT.

The sample holds many counts of this clonotype. V gene TRBV20-1 combines with J gene TRBJ2-3, with D perhaps TRBD2 (6 bases). Per germline, CDR1 DFQATT and CDR2 SNEGSKA (reference sequence). There are 14 residues in the CDR3. V lost 0 bases and J 6 bases, leaving 13 bases between the germline ends. The DNA for the CDR3 is TGCAGTGCTAGAGATACGGGGGTAGCGGATACGCAGTATTTT. Protein: CSARDTGVADTQYF.

This clonotype was seen only a few times. The chain has TRBV7-2 and TRBJ2-3; D is tentatively TRBD1 or TRBD2 (5 bases each). The V end lost 5 bases, the J end lost 1 base, and 13 bases lay between the germline ends. From germline, CDR1 is SGHTA and CDR2 FQGNSA. CDR3 length: 15 residues. This CDR3 reads CASSLPRGGTDTQYF. The DNA of the CDR3 is TGTGCCAGCAGCCTACCTCGGGGCGGCACAGATACGCAGTATTTT.

This clonotype was observed at least ten times. V and J are TRBV7-8 and TRBJ2-1, with 8 bases that match TRBD2. This CDR3 has 17 residues. The germline V gene has CDR1 SGHVS and CDR2 FQNEAQ. V shed 3 bases and J 4 bases; nucleotides not matched to a gene: 11. CDR3 protein: CASSLTGLELTYNEQFF. The CDR3 DNA is TGTGCCAGCAGCTTGACGGGACTAGAACTAACTTACAATGAGCAGTTCTTC.

This clonotype occurred many times. The genes are TRBV20-1 and TRBJ2-3, with unresolved D. Germline V gives CDR1 DFQATT, CDR2 SNEGSKA (reference sequence). This CDR3 has 13 residues. V gave up 0 bases and J gave up 10 bases, with 14 bases separating them. The CDR3 sequence: CSARDGSGRAQYF. CDR3 in DNA: TGCAGTGCTAGAGATGGGTCCGGCCGGGCGCAGTATTTT.

The chain is built from TRBV7-2 and TRBJ2-3, with D tentatively TRBD2 (6 bases). Trimming pared 5 bases from V and 3 bases from J, leaving 18 bases between. Germline loops: CDR1 SGHTA, CDR2 FQGNSA. The length of the CDR3 is 16 residues. The DNA of the CDR3 is TGTGCCAGCAGCCCGGGACTCCGGGGTAAAACAGATACGCAGTATTTT. Amino acids: CASSPGLRGKTDTQYF.

The J gene is TRBJ1-6, the V gene TRBV30; tentatively, D is TRBD1 (5 bases). The V end lost 2 bases, the J end lost 7 bases, and 15 bases lay between the germline ends. The CDR3 consists of 15 residues. Germline lookup yields CDR1 GTSNPN and CDR2 SVGIG (reference sequence). The CDR3, as DNA: TGTGCCTGGAGTTCTCGGGTCCGGGACAATTCACCCCTCCACTTT. Translating it yields CAWSSRVRDNSPLHF.

This clonotype was counted many times. V and J are TRBV18 and TRBJ2-7, with a possible D match to TRBD1 (6 bases). Germline-derived CDR1 and CDR2 are KGHSH and LQKENI. Trimming left V 3 bases short and J 4 bases short, with 10 bases between. This CDR3 contains 13 residues. The CDR3 loop reads CASSPGTKYEQYF. CDR3 coding DNA: TGTGCCAGCTCACCTGGGACAAAGTACGAGCAGTACTTC.

The chain links TRBV4-2 to TRBJ2-2; weak D call: TRBD1 (6 bases). Germline CDR1 and CDR2: LGHNA and YNFKEQ. The CDR3 sequence is 17 residues long. The V and J ends lost 0 bases and 3 bases respectively, with 14 bases between them. The CDR3 DNA sequence: TGTGCCAGCAGCCAAGACCCCCAGGGGAGCCACACCGGGGAGCTGTTTTTT. Translating gives CASSQDPQGSHTGELFF.